This T cell receptor beta chain appears in the sequencing data of a study of beta chain features in type 1 diabetes. Study-wide results and limits: Among patients with Type 1 diabetes, TCRB CDR3s were moderately but significantly shorter in every one of the four CD4+ subsets. VDJ junctions from patients with type 1 diabetes contained fewer insertions and more deletions.

In this sample, this clone turned up a few times. The antigen remains undetermined. The whole isolated RNA underwent reverse transcription, so sequencing captured expressed TCRB transcripts. An average approximately 3.5 million reads came from naive, central memory and regulatory T cell samples. TCRdb's table, derived via immunoSEQ multiplex PCR, lists solely in-frame clones and lacks some. The sample carries about 710,000 clones, over 11% recorded once. The authors took one heparinised blood draw, averaging approximately 110 mL, from each donor. Over 95% purity was reached by all sorted populations. V was clipped by 11 bases and J by 6 bases, with 20 bases between them. CDR3 length: 14 residues. Germline V gene sequence: CDR1 KGHSH, CDR2 LQKENI.

Sequences were obtained from naive CD4+ T cells from blood. The sequence came from a man aged 18-30 years with type 1 diabetes. J is TRBJ2-1 and V is TRBV18; no firm D call. CDR3 sequence: CASRLIDDFNEQFF. CDR3 nucleotide sequence: TGTGCCTCGCGACTTATAGACGATTTCAATGAGCAGTTCTTC.